The 28 T cell receptor beta chains presented below share a single source sample, sequenced in a study of T-cell memory formation after mild COVID-19. TCRdb passed the 5' RACE reads through MiXCR, listing each CDR3 protein once. Of around 250,000 distinct CDR3 sequences in the sample, roughly 15% are singletons; the top ten hold roughly 23%. What was sequenced was PBMCs or a T cell subset sorted from them (not recorded which). The receptors were sampled from a young man who had mild COVID-19 (a few samples of this study predate the infection). Cell type and time point are not known.

CDR3 sequence: CSATGGPRTEAFF. CDR3 DNA sequence: TGCAGTGCCACAGGGGGGCCGCGCACTGAAGCTTTCTTT. This rearrangement joins TRBV20-1 to TRBJ1-1; TRBD1 aligns across 8 bases. This CDR3 contains 13 residues. With V trimmed by 6 bases and J by 4 bases, 7 bases remained unmatched. The germline gives CDR1 DFQATT, CDR2 SNEGSKA (reference sequence).

This clonotype was seen only a few times. V is TRBV6-2 or TRBV6-3 and J is TRBJ1-2; D ambiguous. CDR3 size: 11 residues. The V and J ends lost 10 bases and 6 bases respectively, with 12 bases between them. CDR1 is MNHEY, CDR2 SVGEGT, per germline. CDR3 loop: CATGNPDGYTF. CDR3 nucleotides: TGTGCCACGGGAAATCCTGATGGCTACACCTTC.

The J gene is TRBJ2-7, the V gene TRBV4-1; either TRBD1 or TRBD2 may supply D (5 bases each). V gave up 0 bases and J gave up 2 bases, with 17 bases separating them. The CDR3 loop spans 17 amino acids. Germline V gene lookup returns CDR1 MGHRA and CDR2 YSYEKL. The CDR3 DNA follows: TGCGCCAGCAGCCAAGAGGGGGATCCTCCGTACGCCTACGAGCAGTACTTC. It is translated as CASSQEGDPPYAYEQYF.

Only a few counts were recorded for this clonotype. The CDR3 here is CASSGNGDSSYEQYF. In nucleotides, the CDR3 is TGTGCCAGCAGCGGCAACGGGGACAGCTCCTACGAGCAGTACTTC. V usage is TRBV21-1 and J usage is TRBJ2-7; the table calls TRBD1, which could not be checked here. TRBV21-1 is deemed a pseudogene. The CDR3 sequence is 15 residues long.

The V and J genes are TRBV7-2 and TRBJ1-4; no definite D call. This CDR3 comprises 16 residues. Trimming shortened V by 5 bases and J by 8 bases, and 21 bases separated the two germline ends. Per the germline V gene, CDR1 is SGHTA and CDR2 is FQGNSA. CDR3 in amino acids: CASSPLGLAVREKLFF. CDR3 nucleotide sequence: TGTGCCAGCAGCCCCCTTGGGCTAGCCGTAAGGGAAAAACTGTTTTTT.

The chain carries TRBV4-1 and TRBJ2-4; perhaps D is TRBD1 or TRBD2 (5 bases each). Trimming pared 1 base from V and 9 bases from J, leaving 13 bases between. The CDR3 has 14 amino acids. CDR1 and CDR2 (germline): MGHRA, YSYEKL. The CDR3 loop is CASSQGRNGAIQYF. As DNA, the CDR3 is TGCGCCAGCAGCCAAGGCAGGAACGGGGCCATTCAGTACTTC.

This clonotype turned up a few times. This chain joins TRBV6-5 and TRBJ1-4, with 9 bases matching TRBD1. This CDR3 spans 12 amino acids. Losses at the gene ends were 9 bases for V and 7 bases for J; bases not matched to a gene: 3. From germline, CDR1 is MNHEY and CDR2 SVGAGI. CDR3 sequence (DNA): TGTGCCAGTGGACAGGGGTTTGAAAAACTGTTTTTT. Residues: CASGQGFEKLFF.

This clonotype occurred a few times. Written as DNA, the CDR3 is TGCAGTGCTAGAGGCACTTCGGGGGTTGGTTTCTTT. Amino acid sequence: CSARGTSGVGFF. The rearrangement joins TRBV20-1 to TRBJ1-1; maybe TRBD1 (5 bases). Germline CDR1 reads DFQATT; CDR2 reads SNEGSKA (reference sequence). The V end lost 1 base, the J end lost 13 bases, and 16 bases lay between the germline ends. This CDR3 comprises 12 residues.

J is TRBJ1-5 and V is TRBV12-3 or TRBV12-4, with D perhaps TRBD1 (5 bases). The CDR3 extends over 14 amino acids. V lost 0 bases and J lost 4, with 7 bases in between. The CDR3 coding sequence is TGTGCCAGCAGTTTAGCGCAGGGAAATCAGCCCCAGCATTTT. Translation: CASSLAQGNQPQHF.

The V gene is TRBV12-3 or TRBV12-4, the J gene TRBJ1-5; TRBD1 is a possible D gene (5 bases). Trimming took 6 bases from V and 4 from J, leaving 13 bases between them. This CDR3 region has 14 residues. Here the CDR3 DNA reads TGTGCCAGCAGCCCAGGTGGGGGGAATCAGCCCCAGCATTTT. This codes for CASSPGGGNQPQHF.

In its sample, this clonotype was seen a few times. This chain links TRBV27 with TRBJ2-6, with D perhaps given as TRBD1 or TRBD2 (5 bases each). This CDR3 has 16 amino acids. Between the trimmed V and J ends, which lost 0 bases and 5 bases, there was a span of 11 bases. Germline CDR1 is MNHEY and CDR2 is SMNVEV (reference sequence). Here the CDR3 reads CASSLSGAAWANVLTF. In DNA, the CDR3 is TGTGCCAGCAGTTTATCCGGGGCCGCCTGGGCCAACGTCCTGACTTTC.

The chain employs TRBV6-5 and TRBJ2-1, with TRBD2 identical over 9 bases. Trimming took 5 bases from V and 1 from J; bases not matched to a gene: 6. Germline-derived CDR1 and CDR2 are MNHEY and SVGAGI. The CDR3 extends over 16 amino acids. Here the CDR3 reads CASSRLAGKSYNEQFF. The DNA for the CDR3 is TGTGCCAGCAGTCGGCTAGCGGGGAAATCCTACAATGAGCAGTTCTTC.

This clonotype was counted between two and nine times. The chain joins TRBV19 to TRBJ2-7; no clear D. V dropped 7 bases and J dropped 2 bases, with 9 bases sitting between them. The CDR3 covers 12 residues. Germline V CDR1 and CDR2: LNHDA, SQIVND (reference sequence). CDR3 loop: CASTPRAYEQYV. CDR3 in DNA: TGTGCCAGTACCCCTCGAGCCTACGAGCAGTACGTC.

This clonotype was seen only a few times. V gene TRBV6-6 combines with J gene TRBJ2-1, with unresolved D. V was pared by 3 bases and J by 4 bases, with 10 bases between. The germline CDR1 and CDR2 sequences are MNHNY and SVGAGI (reference sequence). This CDR3 region has 14 residues. The CDR3 reads CASSYLEFYNEQFF. The CDR3 DNA reads as TGTGCCAGCAGTTATCTAGAGTTTTACAATGAGCAGTTCTTC.

Many counts were recorded for this clonotype. The rearrangement uses TRBV7-2 and TRBJ1-1; D not resolved. V lost 1 base, J lost 0 bases, and 9 bases lay in between. The V gene's germline CDR1 is SGHTA and CDR2 FQGNSA. The CDR3 consists of 15 residues. This CDR3 is CASSLGGGMNTEAFF. For the CDR3, the DNA is TGTGCCAGCAGCTTAGGAGGCGGAATGAACACTGAAGCTTTCTTT.

This chain joins TRBV5-1 and TRBJ2-5; D gene unclear. V lost 2 bases and J lost 3, with 5 bases in between. There are 12 residues in the CDR3. Germline CDR1 and CDR2: SGHRS and YFSETQ. CDR3 coding DNA: TGCGCCAGCAGCTTAGGGAAAGAGACCCAGTACTTC. This encodes CASSLGKETQYF.

The rearrangement uses TRBV6-6 and TRBJ2-3; either TRBD1 or TRBD2 may supply D (5 bases each). V lost 5 bases to trimming and J lost 4 bases, with 13 bases between them. Germline V gene lookup returns CDR1 MNHNY and CDR2 SVGAGI (reference sequence). This CDR3 has 14 amino acids. DNA for the CDR3: TGTGCCAGCAGTCCTCGGGGCGGTTCAGATACGCAGTATTTT. Its protein is CASSPRGGSDTQYF.

Details on this clonotype: At one end the junction does not follow the germline gene, possibly because of a read error. The chain joins TRBV4-2 to TRBJ1-5, with D unclear. Germline CDR1 LGHNA, CDR2 YNFKEQ. This CDR3 region has 18 residues. In DNA form, the CDR3 reads TGTGCCAGCAGCCAAGTTGCGGACGGACGGGCCAGCTATCAGCCCCTGCATTTT. This gives the protein CASSQVADGRASYQPLHF.

This clonotype was observed a handful of times. The chain has TRBV5-5 and TRBJ1-1; no definite D call. The germline CDR1 and CDR2 sequences are SGHKS and YYEKEE (reference sequence). There are 11 residues in the CDR3. The V end was cut by 5 bases, the J end by 6 bases, with 8 bases between. The CDR3 region is CASRVEAEAFF. CDR3 nucleotide sequence: TGTGCCAGCAGAGTAGAAGCTGAAGCTTTCTTT.

This clonotype was seen a few times. The V call is TRBV5-1, the J call TRBJ2-5, with D uncertain. V lost 8 bases to trimming and J lost 0 bases, with 8 bases between them. Germline V gives CDR1 SGHRS, CDR2 YFSETQ. This CDR3 contains 12 residues. CDR3 nucleotides: TGCGCCAGTCACCAGTACCAAGAGACCCAGTACTTC. This sequence encodes CASHQYQETQYF.

The chain combines TRBV25-1 with TRBJ2-5; no firm D call. V was shortened by 2 bases and J by 4 bases, with 14 bases between the two germline ends. The CDR3 totals 15 residues. The germline V gene encodes CDR1 MGHDK and CDR2 SYGVNS. In DNA form, the CDR3 reads TGTGCCAGCAGTGAAATCAACGTAGGGCCAGAGACCCAGTACTTC. Its protein is CASSEINVGPETQYF.

This clonotype showed up just a few times. The chain recombines TRBV7-6 with TRBJ2-7, with D possibly TRBD1 on 5 matching bases. Trimming removed 5 bases from V and 0 bases from J, with 11 bases in between. Looked up from germline, CDR1 is SGHVS and CDR2 is FNYEAQ. The CDR3 has 14 residues. Written as DNA, the CDR3 is TGTGCCAGCAGCAGCAGGGTCCGCTCCTACGAGCAGTACTTC. This encodes CASSSRVRSYEQYF.

This clonotype was seen more than once but under ten times. This rearrangement joins TRBV6-2 or TRBV6-3 to TRBJ2-5, with D perhaps TRBD2 (5 bases). Germline V gene data show CDR1 as MNHEY and CDR2 as SVGEGT. The CDR3 is 14 amino acids. The V and J ends lost 4 bases and 5 bases respectively, with 14 bases between them. CDR3 loop: CASSSRDTWETQYF. The CDR3 DNA reads as TGTGCCAGCAGTTCCCGGGATACTTGGGAGACCCAGTACTTC.

The genes are TRBV18 and TRBJ2-7, with 7 bases that match TRBD1. The CDR3 totals 14 residues. Germline-derived CDR1 and CDR2 are KGHSH and LQKENI. With V trimmed by 6 bases and J by 2 bases, 7 bases remained unmatched. CDR3 DNA sequence: TGTGCCAGCTCTGGTCGGGACAGTGCCTACGAGCAGTACGTC. Amino acids: CASSGRDSAYEQYV.

The V call is TRBV5-1, the J call TRBJ2-5; 7 nucleotides agree with TRBD1. The CDR3 sequence is 18 residues long. V was pared by 2 bases and J by 0 bases, with 13 bases of the junction left unmatched. Looked up from germline, CDR1 is SGHRS and CDR2 is YFSETQ. The CDR3 reads CASSFHLFRDRYQETQYF. CDR3 nucleotide sequence: TGCGCCAGCAGCTTTCACCTCTTTCGGGACAGATACCAAGAGACCCAGTACTTC.

This clonotype was seen more than once but under ten times. The chain links TRBV14 to TRBJ2-6; no definite D call. V lost 4 bases and J 2 bases, leaving 6 bases between the germline ends. The germline V gene encodes CDR1 SGHDN and CDR2 FVKESK. This CDR3 comprises 14 residues. The CDR3 DNA reads TGTGCCAGCAGCCGTAACGCTGGGGCCAACGTCCTGACTTTC. Protein sequence: CASSRNAGANVLTF.

This clonotype was seen more than once but under ten times. V gene TRBV7-2 combines with J gene TRBJ2-5; tentatively, D is TRBD2 (5 bases). This CDR3 comprises 14 residues. V shed 5 bases and J shed 6 bases, with 16 bases lying between them. Germline values: CDR1 SGHTA, CDR2 FQGNSA. The CDR3 reads CASSIWTGTKTQYF. CDR3 DNA: TGTGCCAGCAGCATCTGGACGGGAACGAAGACCCAGTACTTC.

This clonotype was observed a handful of times. This sequence joins TRBV4-1 and TRBJ2-3, with D tentatively TRBD1 (6 bases). Trimming removed 4 bases at V and 3 bases at J, with 17 bases between. The CDR3 covers 16 residues. The germline V gene encodes CDR1 MGHRA and CDR2 YSYEKL. Here the CDR3 reads CASSPPAGAGTDTQYF. CDR3 nucleotide sequence: TGCGCCAGCAGCCCCCCGGCAGGGGCTGGAACAGATACGCAGTATTTT.